A selection of T cell receptor beta chains follows, all from one sample in a study of T-cell reconstitution after alpha-beta-depleted transplantation in children. TCRdb called the PCR reads again in MiXCR, with one record for every CDR3 protein. This repertoire shows more than 500,000 distinct CDR3 sequences, 10% to 12% found once; its top ten account for 12% to 15%. Sequencing used PBMCs, mostly from graft donor cells, obtained 180 days after TCRalphabeta/CD19-depleted stem cell transplant. The receptors stem from a female patient aged 2 to 10 who had a stem cell transplant for aplastic anemia, so the T cells may come from the graft donor. Both conserved end residues are part of each CDR3. A D gene is named only where the DNA matches it firmly. Expanded clones are given a class, and other clones once, few, many or no size at all.

v_call	d_call	clone_size	j_call	cdr3_nt	cdr3_aa
TRBV29-1	-	-	TRBJ2-2	TGCAGCGTTGAAGATCTGGGCGGAACGAACACCGGGGAGCTGTTTTTT	CSVEDLGGTNTGELFF
TRBV13	TRBD2	-	TRBJ2-7	TGTGCCAGCAGCCGCTATTTAATAGCGGGAGAGAAATACGAGCAGTACTTC	CASSRYLIAGEKYEQYF
TRBV5-1	-	-	TRBJ1-1	TGCGCCAGCAGCTTGAACAGGCAAACGGCTGAAGCTTTCTTT	CASSLNRQTAEAFF
TRBV25-1	-	-	TRBJ1-1	TGTGCCAGCAGTGAACTCGGGAGGGGCGGCACTGAAGCTTTCTTT	CASSELGRGGTEAFF
TRBV12-3/TRBV12-4	-	-	TRBJ1-2	TGTGCCAGCAGTTTAGCGAGTCCGACGACCTACACCTTC	CASSLASPTTYTF
TRBV5-1	TRBD2	few	TRBJ2-7	TGCGCCAGCGGCCGAGGTAGCGGGAGTCTGTACGAGCAGTACTTC	CASGRGSGSLYEQYF
TRBV9	-	few	TRBJ2-5	TGTGCCAGCAGCCCGACTCCGCATGGGCAGGAGACCCAGTACTTC	CASSPTPHGQETQYF
TRBV27	TRBD1	many	TRBJ2-5	TGTGCCAGCAGTTTATACTCCCACAGGGGCCAAGAGACCCAGTACTTC	CASSLYSHRGQETQYF
TRBV29-1	TRBD2	once	TRBJ2-1	TGCAGCGTGGCCCCTAGCGGGAGGAAATTCGATGAGCAGTTCTTC	CSVAPSGRKFDEQFF
TRBV6-5	-	many	TRBJ1-1	TGTGCCAGCAGTTACTCGAGGGGATTGGGCACTGAAGCTTTCTTT	CASSYSRGLGTEAFF
TRBV4-3	-	-	TRBJ1-1	TGCGCCAGCAGCCAAGATTGGTGGGACGGCCCTAATTTGACTGAAGCTTTCTTT	CASSQDWWDGPNLTEAFF
TRBV5-1	-	-	TRBJ1-2	TGCGCCAGCAGCTCAGCCGGGACCGTCGGGTGGGATGGCTACACCTTC	CASSSAGTVGWDGYTF
TRBV5-1	-	many	TRBJ1-1	TGCGCCAGCAGCCCCTCGGACGGGAAGGTGGACACTGAAGCTTTCTTT	CASSPSDGKVDTEAFF
TRBV19	-	-	TRBJ1-1	TGTGCCAGTAGTATCAGCCCTCGGACGGGGAACACTGAAGCTTTCTTT	CASSISPRTGNTEAFF
TRBV12-3/TRBV12-4	-	-	TRBJ1-1	TGTGCCAGCAGTTTAGTAGCGGGGAAGAACACTGAAGCTTTCTTT	CASSLVAGKNTEAFF
TRBV20-1	TRBD1	-	TRBJ1-6	TGCAGTGCTACACACGGGACAGGGCGGCGTTATAATTCACCCCTCCACTTT	CSATHGTGRRYNSPLHF
TRBV4-3	-	few	TRBJ2-1	TGCGCCAGCAGCCAAGATCGAATTGGCGTCACCCTAAAGGGGCAGTTCTTC	CASSQDRIGVTLKGQFF
TRBV5-1	TRBD1	many	TRBJ1-1	TGCGCCAGCAGCTTAACCCAAACAGGGGACCCTGAAGCTTTCTTT	CASSLTQTGDPEAFF
TRBV4-3	-	many	TRBJ2-3	TGCGCCAGCAGCCAAAATAGCGGCACAGATACGCAGTATTTT	CASSQNSGTDTQYF
TRBV12-3/TRBV12-4	TRBD1	many	TRBJ2-3	TGTGCCAGCACCTTGGGCCGGACAGGGTTTACAGATACGCAGTATTTT	CASTLGRTGFTDTQYF
TRBV20-1	-	-	TRBJ1-5	TGCAGTGCTAGACAGGGGATTAATCAGCCCCAGCATTTT	CSARQGINQPQHF
TRBV4-3	TRBD2	many	TRBJ2-1	TGCGCCAGCAGCCTTAACCAAGGGGGACTAGCCAATGAGCAGTTCTTC	CASSLNQGGLANEQFF
TRBV7-2	TRBD2	-	TRBJ2-3	TGTGCCAGCAGCTTAGCGGTGGTAGCGGGGATCACAGATACGCAGTATTTT	CASSLAVVAGITDTQYF
TRBV12-5	-	few	TRBJ1-1	TGTGCTAGTGGTTTGGGGACAAACACTGAAGCTTTCTTT	CASGLGTNTEAFF
TRBV10-3	TRBD2	-	TRBJ2-3	TGTGCCATCAGTGAAGTAGCGGGAGGGCGGTCAGATACGCAGTATTTT	CAISEVAGGRSDTQYF
TRBV28	-	many	TRBJ2-3	TGTGCCAGCAGCTCCTTACCCCGAGATACGCAGTATTTT	CASSSLPRDTQYF
TRBV6-1	-	-	TRBJ1-1	TGTGCCAGCAGACACATGACAGCGGTCGGACATACTGAAGCTTTCTTT	CASRHMTAVGHTEAFF
TRBV19	-	-	TRBJ2-1	TGTGCCAGTAGTCAGCCGCCCACTAGCTGGTACAATGAGCAGTTCTTC	CASSQPPTSWYNEQFF
TRBV6-1	-	few	TRBJ1-4	TGTGCCATCCAAGGTGGGCAGGTTAATGAAAAACTGTTTTTT	CAIQGGQVNEKLFF
TRBV27	TRBD2	-	TRBJ2-7	TGTGCCAGCAGTTTATCCTCGAGCGGGGGATTCTACGAGCAGTACTTC	CASSLSSSGGFYEQYF
TRBV28	TRBD2	-	TRBJ2-1	TGTGCCAGCAGTTTACTGACTAGCGGGAGGTACAATGAGCAGTTCTTC	CASSLLTSGRYNEQFF
TRBV12-3/TRBV12-4	TRBD2	few	TRBJ2-5	TGTGCCAGCAGTTTTCTTCGGGAGGGCCAAGAACAAGAGACCCAGTACTTC	CASSFLREGQEQETQYF
TRBV11-2	-	-	TRBJ2-3	TGTGCCAGCAGCTTCGGAGGTCTTTCCACAGATACGCAGTATTTT	CASSFGGLSTDTQYF
TRBV24-1	-	many	TRBJ1-2	TGTGCCACCAGTGACAGGGGAGTAGACTATGGCTACACCTTC	CATSDRGVDYGYTF
TRBV5-5	-	many	TRBJ2-3	TGTGCCAGCAGCCTTGGATGGACGAAAGGGATAGATACGCAGTATTTT	CASSLGWTKGIDTQYF
TRBV5-1	TRBD2	few	TRBJ2-1	TGCGCCAGCAGCGGGCTAGCGGGAAACAATGAGCAGTTCTTC	CASSGLAGNNEQFF
TRBV5-1	-	many	TRBJ2-3	TGCGCCAGCAGCTTGGAATGGAGCACAGATACGCAGTATTTT	CASSLEWSTDTQYF
TRBV19	-	few	TRBJ1-1	TGTGCCAGTAGTATAACAGGGAACACTGAAGCTTTCTTT	CASSITGNTEAFF
TRBV6-4	-	-	TRBJ1-5	TGTGCCAGCAGTGATCTGGGGGCCTTCAATCAGCCCCAGCATTTT	CASSDLGAFNQPQHF
TRBV18	TRBD1	-	TRBJ1-1	TGTGCCAGCTCACCATTAGAAGGGGGCGTCGGAACTGAAGCTTTCTTT	CASSPLEGGVGTEAFF
TRBV15	TRBD2	few	TRBJ2-1	TGTGCCACCAGCAGAGGACTAGCGGACTACAATGAGCAGTTCTTC	CATSRGLADYNEQFF
TRBV11-2	TRBD1	few	TRBJ2-3	TGTGCCAGCAGTTCCACCCGGGACAGGGGAACCCCCACAGATACGCAGTATTTT	CASSSTRDRGTPTDTQYF
TRBV12-3/TRBV12-4	-	many	TRBJ2-2	TGTGCCAGCAGTTTTTTTTCCTCGACCGGGGAGCTGTTTTTT	CASSFFSSTGELFF
TRBV18	-	-	TRBJ2-5	TGTGCCAGCTCAAGTAGGGGGGCGCGAGCCCAAGAGACCCAGTACTTC	CASSSRGARAQETQYF
TRBV4-3	-	few	TRBJ2-3	TGCGCCAGCAGCCAAGATCGGTTTGGGGCAGATACGCAGTATTTT	CASSQDRFGADTQYF
TRBV20-1	TRBD2	-	TRBJ2-1	TGCAGTGCGCCTGTAGCGGGAGGGCCCGTGAATGAGCAGTTCTTC	CSAPVAGGPVNEQFF
TRBV4-3	TRBD2	-	TRBJ2-3	TGCGCCAGCAGCCAAAAAGGCGGGAGGGCCACTCCCACAGATACGCAGTATTTT	CASSQKGGRATPTDTQYF